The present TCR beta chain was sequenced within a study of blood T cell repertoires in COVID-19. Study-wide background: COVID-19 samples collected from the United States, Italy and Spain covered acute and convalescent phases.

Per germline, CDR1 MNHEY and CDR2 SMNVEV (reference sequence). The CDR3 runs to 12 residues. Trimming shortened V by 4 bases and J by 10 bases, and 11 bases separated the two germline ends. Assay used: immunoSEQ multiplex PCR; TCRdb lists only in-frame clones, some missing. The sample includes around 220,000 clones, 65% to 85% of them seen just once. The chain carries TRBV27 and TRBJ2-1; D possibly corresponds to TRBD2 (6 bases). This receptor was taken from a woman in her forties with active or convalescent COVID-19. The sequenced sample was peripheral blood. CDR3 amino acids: CASSSYSGEQFF. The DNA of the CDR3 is TGTGCCAGCAGTTCCTACAGCGGGGAGCAGTTCTTC.